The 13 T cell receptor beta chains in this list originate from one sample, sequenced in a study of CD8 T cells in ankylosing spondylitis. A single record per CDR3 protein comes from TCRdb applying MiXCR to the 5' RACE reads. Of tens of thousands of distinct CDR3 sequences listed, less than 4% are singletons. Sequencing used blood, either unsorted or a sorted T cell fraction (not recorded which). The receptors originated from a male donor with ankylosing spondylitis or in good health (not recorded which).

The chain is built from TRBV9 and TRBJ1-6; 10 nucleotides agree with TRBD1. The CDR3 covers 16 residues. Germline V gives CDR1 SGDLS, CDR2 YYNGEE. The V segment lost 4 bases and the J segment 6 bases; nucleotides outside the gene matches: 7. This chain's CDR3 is CASSTLGDRGNSPLHF. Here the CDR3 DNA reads TGTGCCAGCAGCACTCTTGGGGACAGGGGTAATTCACCCCTCCACTTT.

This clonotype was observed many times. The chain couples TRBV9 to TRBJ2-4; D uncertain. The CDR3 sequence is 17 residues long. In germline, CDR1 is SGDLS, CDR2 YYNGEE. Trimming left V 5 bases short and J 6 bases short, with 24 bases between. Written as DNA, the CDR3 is TGTGCCAGCAGTCCCCTCGGGTCTGCCCTAACGGGAAACATTCAGTACTTC. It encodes CASSPLGSALTGNIQYF. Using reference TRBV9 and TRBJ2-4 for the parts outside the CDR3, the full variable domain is DSGVTQTPKHLITATGQRVTLRCSPRSGDLSVYWYQQSLDQGLQFLIQYYNGEERAKGNILERFSAQQFPDLHSELNLSSLELGDSALYFCASSPLGSALTGNIQYFGAGTRLSVL.

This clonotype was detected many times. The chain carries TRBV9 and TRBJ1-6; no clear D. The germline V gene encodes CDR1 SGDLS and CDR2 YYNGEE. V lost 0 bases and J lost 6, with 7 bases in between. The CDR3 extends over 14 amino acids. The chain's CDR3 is CASSVGGPNSPLHF. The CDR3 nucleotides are TGTGCCAGCAGCGTAGGAGGGCCTAATTCACCCCTCCACTTT.

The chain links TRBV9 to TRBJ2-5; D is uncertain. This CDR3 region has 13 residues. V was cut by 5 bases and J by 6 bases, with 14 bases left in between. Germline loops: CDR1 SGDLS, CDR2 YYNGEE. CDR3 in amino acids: CASSLYSGQTQYF. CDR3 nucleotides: TGTGCCAGCAGTCTATACTCTGGCCAGACCCAGTACTTC.

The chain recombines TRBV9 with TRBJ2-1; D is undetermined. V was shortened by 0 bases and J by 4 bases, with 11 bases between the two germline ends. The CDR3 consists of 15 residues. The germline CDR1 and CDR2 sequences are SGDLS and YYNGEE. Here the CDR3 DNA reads TGTGCCAGCAGCGTAGACCAGCCTCCATACAATGAGCAGTTCTTC. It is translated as CASSVDQPPYNEQFF.

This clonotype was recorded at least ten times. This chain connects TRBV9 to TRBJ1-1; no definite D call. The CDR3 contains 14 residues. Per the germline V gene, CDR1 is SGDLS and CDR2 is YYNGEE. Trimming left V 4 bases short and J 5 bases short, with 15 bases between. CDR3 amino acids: CASSPTRATTEAFF. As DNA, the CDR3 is TGTGCCAGCAGCCCCACGAGGGCGACGACTGAAGCTTTCTTT.

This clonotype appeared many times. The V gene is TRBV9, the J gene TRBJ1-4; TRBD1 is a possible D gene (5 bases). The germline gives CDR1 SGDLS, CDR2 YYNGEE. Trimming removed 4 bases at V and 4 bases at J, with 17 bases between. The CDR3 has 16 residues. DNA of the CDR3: TGTGCCAGCAGCCAGGGATTGGGGACCTTTAATGAAAAACTGTTTTTT. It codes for CASSQGLGTFNEKLFF.

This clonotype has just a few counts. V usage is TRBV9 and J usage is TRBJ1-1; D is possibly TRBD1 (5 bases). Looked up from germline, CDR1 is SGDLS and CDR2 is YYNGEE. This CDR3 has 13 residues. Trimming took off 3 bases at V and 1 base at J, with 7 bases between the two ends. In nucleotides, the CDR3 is TGTGCCAGCAGCGACGGACAGAACACTGAAGCTTTCTTT. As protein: CASSDGQNTEAFF.

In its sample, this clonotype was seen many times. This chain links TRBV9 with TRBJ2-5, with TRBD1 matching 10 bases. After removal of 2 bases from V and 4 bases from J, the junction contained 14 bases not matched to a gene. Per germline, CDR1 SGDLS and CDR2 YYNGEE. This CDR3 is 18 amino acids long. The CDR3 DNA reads TGTGCCAGCAGCGTTAGGTTTGATGACAGGGGGCGCGGAGAGACCCAGTACTTC. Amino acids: CASSVRFDDRGRGETQYF.

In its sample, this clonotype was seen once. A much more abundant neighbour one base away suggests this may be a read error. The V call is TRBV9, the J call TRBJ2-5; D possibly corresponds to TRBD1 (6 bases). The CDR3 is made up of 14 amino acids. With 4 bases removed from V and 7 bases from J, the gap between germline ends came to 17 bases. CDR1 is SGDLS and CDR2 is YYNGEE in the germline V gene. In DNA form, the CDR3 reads TGTGCCAGCAGCCCCCAGGGGTCCAGGGGGACCCAGTACTTC. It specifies CASSPQGSRGTQYF.

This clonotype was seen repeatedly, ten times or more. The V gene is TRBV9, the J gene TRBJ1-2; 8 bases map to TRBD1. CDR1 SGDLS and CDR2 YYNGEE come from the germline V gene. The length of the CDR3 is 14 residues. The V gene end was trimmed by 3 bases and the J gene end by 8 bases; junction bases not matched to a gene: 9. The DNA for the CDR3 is TGTGCCAGCAGCGACGGACAGGGTGAAAAAGGCTACACCTTC. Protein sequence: CASSDGQGEKGYTF.

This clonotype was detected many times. The CDR3 DNA sequence: TGTGCCAGCAGCACCTGGGACAGTCCAGAGGAGGGTTACAATGAGCAGTTCTTC. Its translation: CASSTWDSPEEGYNEQFF. The chain has TRBV9 and TRBJ2-1; possibly TRBD1 for D (7 bases). The CDR3 extends over 18 amino acids. Germline CDR1 is SGDLS and CDR2 is YYNGEE. Between the trimmed V and J ends, which lost 4 bases and 4 bases, there was a span of 24 bases.

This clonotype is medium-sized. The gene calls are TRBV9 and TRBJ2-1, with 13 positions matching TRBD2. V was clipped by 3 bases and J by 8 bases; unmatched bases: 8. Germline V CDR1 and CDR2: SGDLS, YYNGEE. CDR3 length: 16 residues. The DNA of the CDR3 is TGTGCCAGCAGCGCCGGACTAGCGGGAGATCGGCATGAGCAGTTCTTC. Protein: CASSAGLAGDRHEQFF. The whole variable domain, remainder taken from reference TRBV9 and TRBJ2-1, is DSGVTQTPKHLITATGQRVTLRCSPRSGDLSVYWYQQSLDQGLQFLIQYYNGEERAKGNILERFSAQQFPDLHSELNLSSLELGDSALYFCASSAGLAGDRHEQFFGPGTRLTVL.